This TCR beta chain was captured by sequencing in a study of T cells in Graves' hyperthyroidism and ophthalmopathy. In germline, CDR1 is LGHDT, CDR2 YNNKEL (reference sequence). The V gene lost 6 bases and the J gene lost 1 base, with 4 bases spanning the gap. The CDR3 spans 11 residues. Broader study findings: Blood also showed most of the thyroid clonotypes that were expanded above 0.001. Ophthalmopathy was distinguished from stable hyperthyroidism by 13 V-J signatures. Ophthalmopathy, which appeared later, was predicted by the model a median around 6.5 months before onset.

The investigators amplified TCR beta CDR3 regions from RNA transcripts. With the HTBI primer set, the TCR CDR3 went through a first round of RT-PCR. From the multiplex PCR reads, TCRdb called clonotypes with MiXCR, one entry per CDR3 protein. The table lists a few hundred thousand distinct CDR3 sequences, under 25% of them singletons. It was considered stable Graves' hyperthyroidism when ophthalmopathy did not progress within 18 months. This clonotype was seen ten or more times. The antigen is undetermined. J is TRBJ2-7 and V is TRBV3-1; D call uncertain. The specimen was blood. This receptor was identified in a woman between 45 and 60 years old with Graves' hyperthyroidism. The chain's CDR3 is CASSRSYEQYF. In DNA, the CDR3 is TGTGCCAGCAGTCGATCCTACGAGCAGTACTTC.